The sequence of this T cell receptor beta chain was determined in a study of neurological immune-mediated disorders. With V trimmed by 6 bases and J by 4 bases, 9 bases remained unmatched. The CDR3 length is 15 residues. Germline V CDR1 and CDR2: MNHEY, SMNVEV (reference sequence). TCRdb passed the 5' RACE reads through MiXCR, listing each CDR3 protein once. The table records 85,000 to 100,000 distinct CDR3 sequences, roughly 3.5% of them present only once. There are many counts of this clonotype. Sequenced sample: PBMCs. The chain carries TRBV27 and TRBJ1-2; TRBD1 aligns across 9 bases. This clonotype was obtained from a woman aged 18-35 years with multiple sclerosis. CDR3 amino acids: CASRRTGVEGYGYTF. The CDR3 DNA follows: TGTGCCAGCAGGCGGACAGGGGTGGAAGGCTATGGCTACACCTTC.